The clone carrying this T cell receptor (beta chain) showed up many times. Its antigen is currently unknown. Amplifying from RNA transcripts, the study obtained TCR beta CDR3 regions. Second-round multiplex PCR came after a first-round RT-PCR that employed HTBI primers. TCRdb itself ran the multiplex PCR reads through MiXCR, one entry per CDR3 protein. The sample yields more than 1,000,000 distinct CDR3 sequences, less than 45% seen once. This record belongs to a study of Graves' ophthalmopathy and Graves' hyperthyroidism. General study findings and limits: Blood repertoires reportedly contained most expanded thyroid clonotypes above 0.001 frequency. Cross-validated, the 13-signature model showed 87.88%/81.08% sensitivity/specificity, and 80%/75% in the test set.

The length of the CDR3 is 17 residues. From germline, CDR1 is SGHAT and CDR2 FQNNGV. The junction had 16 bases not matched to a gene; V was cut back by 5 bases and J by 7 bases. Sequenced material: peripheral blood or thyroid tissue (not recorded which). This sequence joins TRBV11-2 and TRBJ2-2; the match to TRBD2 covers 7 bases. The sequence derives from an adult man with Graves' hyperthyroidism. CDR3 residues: CASSPHRDYIHLGELFF. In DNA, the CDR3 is TGTGCCAGCAGCCCCCACCGGGACTACATACACCTCGGGGAGCTGTTTTTT.